This T cell receptor beta chain emerged from a study of T cell repertoires in cytomegalovirus infection. Across the study: CMV epitopes that were recently identified and HLA-C-restricted were used alongside well-studied HLA-B-restricted ones. Overall study findings and caveats: Based on cumulative public TCR beta family frequency, carriers of CMV plus the relevant HLA were identified.

At least ten counts were recorded for this clonotype. The antigen is unknown. MiXCR was run by TCRdb on the reads, yielding one entry per CDR3 protein. In the table there are about 920,000 distinct CDR3 sequences, around 29% of which are singletons. This CDR3 has 13 residues. The ends were cut back, 6 bases at V and 2 bases at J, with 11 bases in the middle. This specimen consisted of cultured CD8+ T cells from PBMCs, obtained from culture after CMV antigen stimulation. V is TRBV12-3 or TRBV12-4 and J is TRBJ2-7, with a weak D call TRBD2 (5 bases). This TCR derives from a human donor in good health (CMV status not recorded). Some clones in this sample may be carry-over from other donors' samples. CDR3: CASSRGRTYEQYV. CDR3 bases: TGTGCCAGCAGCCGAGGGCGAACCTACGAGCAGTACGTC.